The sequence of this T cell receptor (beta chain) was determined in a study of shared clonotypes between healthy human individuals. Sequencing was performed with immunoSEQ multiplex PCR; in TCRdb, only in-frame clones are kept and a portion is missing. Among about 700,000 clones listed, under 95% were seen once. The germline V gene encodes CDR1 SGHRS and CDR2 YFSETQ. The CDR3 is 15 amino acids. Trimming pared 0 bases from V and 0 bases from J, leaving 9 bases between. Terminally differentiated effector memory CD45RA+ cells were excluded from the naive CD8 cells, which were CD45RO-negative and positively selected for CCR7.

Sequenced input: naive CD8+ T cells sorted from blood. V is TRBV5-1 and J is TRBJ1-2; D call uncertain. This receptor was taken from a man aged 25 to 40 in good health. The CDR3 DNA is TGCGCCAGCAGCTTGGACAGTACAGCTAACTATGGCTACACCTTC. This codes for CASSLDSTANYGYTF.